This T cell receptor beta chain was documented in a study of pediatric ulcerative colitis. A remark on this clone: Its antigen is undetermined.

Study observations and caveats: A couple of rectal CDR3 clonotypes occurred in all ulcerative colitis patients. Blood-rectal clonal overlap within each person was significantly higher in ulcerative colitis patients than controls.

The data were produced by immunoSEQ multiplex PCR, yet TCRdb's version contains in-frame clones alone and is incomplete. The sample records roughly 30,000 clones, roughly four fifths being singletons. CDR1 is LNHDA, CDR2 SQIVND, per germline (reference sequence). The CDR3 is 16 amino acids. Trimming at V came to 5 bases and at J to 0 bases, leaving 9 bases not matched to a gene. This clonotype was sampled from a boy aged 10-17 years with severe ulcerative colitis. This sequence joins TRBV19 and TRBJ2-7, with 8 bases matching TRBD2. Sequenced sample: blood. CDR3 loop: CASSPIGGASSYEQYF. The CDR3 DNA reads TGTGCCAGTAGTCCCATCGGGGGGGCTAGCTCCTACGAGCAGTACTTC.